What follows are 7 T cell receptor beta chains derived from one specimen sequenced in a study of T cells after posttransplantation cyclophosphamide. The data were produced by immunoSEQ multiplex PCR, yet TCRdb's version contains in-frame clones alone and is incomplete. The sample includes tens of thousands of clones, around 93% of them seen just once. Sequenced input: PBMCs. Source of these receptors: a woman aged 25 to 39 in good health and a related stem cell transplant donor.

The V and J genes are TRBV11-1 and TRBJ1-2; the D is unclear. The germline CDR1 and CDR2 sequences are SGHAT and FQDESV (reference sequence). CDR3 length equals 12 residues. V lost 6 bases and J lost 4, with 9 bases in between. CDR3 nucleotides: TGTGCCAGCAGTCCGGATTCCTATGGCTACACCTTC. This codes for CASSPDSYGYTF. The whole variable domain, remainder taken from reference TRBV11-1 and TRBJ1-2, is EAEVAQSPRYKITEKSQAVAFWCDPISGHATLYWYRQILGQGPELLVQFQDESVVDDSQLPKDRFSAERLKGVDSTLKIQPAELGDSAMYLCASSPDSYGYTFGSGTRLTVV.

The J gene is TRBJ1-1, the V gene TRBV7-2; D is possibly TRBD1 (5 bases). Germline CDR1 reads SGHTA; CDR2 reads FQGNSA. Trimming cost V 5 bases and J 3 bases, with 16 bases left between them. The CDR3 runs to 15 residues. CDR3 amino acids: CASSRWDSRDTEAFF. The CDR3 DNA reads as TGTGCCAGCAGCCGATGGGACTCACGGGACACTGAAGCTTTCTTT.

The count of this clone is one. V usage is TRBV19 and J usage is TRBJ2-2; possibly TRBD1 for D (5 bases). V lost 7 bases and J lost 0, with 15 bases in between. CDR3 length equals 16 residues. CDR1 LNHDA and CDR2 SQIVND come from the germline V gene (reference sequence). The CDR3 here is CASIPSATANTGELFF. The CDR3 nucleotides read TGTGCCAGTATTCCGTCCGCGACAGCGAACACCGGGGAGCTGTTTTTT.

The chain combines TRBV19 with TRBJ2-5; 9 bases match TRBD2. The CDR3 sequence is 13 residues long. The J segment lost 2 bases and the V segment lost 8 bases, leaving 3 bases of the junction unmatched. CDR1 LNHDA and CDR2 SQIVND come from the germline V gene (reference sequence). The CDR3 loop reads CASRAGGQETQYF. The CDR3 DNA reads as TGTGCCAGTCGAGCGGGGGGACAAGAGACCCAGTACTTC. The full variable domain, in which reference TRBV19 and TRBJ2-5 provide the parts outside the CDR3, is DGGITQSPKYLFRKEGQNVTLSCEQNLNHDAMYWYRQDPGQGLRLIYYSQIVNDFQKGDIAEGYSVSREKKESFPLTVTSAQKNPTAFYLCASRAGGQETQYFGPGTRLLVL.

The chain recombines TRBV7-9 with TRBJ2-5; TRBD2 might be the D (5 bases). V lost 5 bases and J 6 bases, leaving 19 bases between the germline ends. This CDR3 is built from 15 residues. The germline gives CDR1 SEHNR, CDR2 FQNEAQ (reference sequence). The CDR3 nucleotides read TGTGCCAGCAGCGCCTCCTGGGGAGACGTGCAGACCCAGTACTTC. Translation: CASSASWGDVQTQYF.

The V and J genes are TRBV4-2 and TRBJ2-7; 9 nucleotides line up with TRBD1. The CDR3 length is 15 residues. Looked up from germline, CDR1 is LGHNA and CDR2 is YNFKEQ. Trimming removed 4 bases from V and 1 base from J; junction bases left unmatched: 5. CDR3 residues: CASSLGQGSSYEQYF. The DNA for the CDR3 is TGTGCCAGCAGCCTCGGACAGGGGTCATCCTACGAGCAGTACTTC.

The chain carries TRBV19 and TRBJ2-6, with a weak D call TRBD1 (6 bases). Trimming cost V 3 bases and J 1 base, with 13 bases left between them. The CDR3 consists of 17 residues. Germline CDR1 reads LNHDA; CDR2 reads SQIVND (reference sequence). Written as DNA, the CDR3 is TGTGCCAGTAGTATGTTGGGACAAGATTCTGGGGCCAACGTCCTGACTTTC. This encodes CASSMLGQDSGANVLTF.